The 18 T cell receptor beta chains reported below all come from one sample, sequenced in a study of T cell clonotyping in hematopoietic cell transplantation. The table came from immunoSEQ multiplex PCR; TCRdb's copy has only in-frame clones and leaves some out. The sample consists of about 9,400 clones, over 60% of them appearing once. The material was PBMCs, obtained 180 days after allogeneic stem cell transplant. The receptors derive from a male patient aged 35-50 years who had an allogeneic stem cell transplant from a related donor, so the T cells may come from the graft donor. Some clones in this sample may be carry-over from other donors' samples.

This CDR3 is CASSNRTGGGYEQYF. DNA of the CDR3: TGTGCCAGCAGCAACCGGACAGGGGGCGGGTACGAGCAGTACTTC. The chain links TRBV5-4 to TRBJ2-7, with 11 bases matching TRBD1. The junction had 7 bases not matched to a gene; V was cut back by 4 bases and J by 4 bases. This CDR3 has 15 residues. Germline V gene lookup returns CDR1 SGHNT and CDR2 YYREEE (reference sequence).

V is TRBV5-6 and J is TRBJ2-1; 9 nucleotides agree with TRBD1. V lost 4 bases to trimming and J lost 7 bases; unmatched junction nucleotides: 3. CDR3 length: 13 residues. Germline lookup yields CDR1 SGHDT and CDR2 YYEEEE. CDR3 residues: CASSRDRDNEQFF. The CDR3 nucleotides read TGTGCCAGCAGCCGGGACAGGGATAATGAGCAGTTCTTC.

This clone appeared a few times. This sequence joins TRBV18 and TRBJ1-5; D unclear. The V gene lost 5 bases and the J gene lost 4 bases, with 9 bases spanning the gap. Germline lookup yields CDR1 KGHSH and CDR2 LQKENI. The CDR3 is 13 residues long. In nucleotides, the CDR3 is TGTGCCAGCTCAAGCTCCGTTAATCAGCCCCAGCATTTT. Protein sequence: CASSSSVNQPQHF.

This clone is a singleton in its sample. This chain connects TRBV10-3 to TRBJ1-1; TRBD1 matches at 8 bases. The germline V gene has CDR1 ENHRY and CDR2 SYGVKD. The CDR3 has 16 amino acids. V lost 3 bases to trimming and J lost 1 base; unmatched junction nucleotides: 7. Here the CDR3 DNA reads TGTGCCATCAGTGAACGTACAGGGGGGACGAACACTGAAGCTTTCTTT. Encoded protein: CAISERTGGTNTEAFF.

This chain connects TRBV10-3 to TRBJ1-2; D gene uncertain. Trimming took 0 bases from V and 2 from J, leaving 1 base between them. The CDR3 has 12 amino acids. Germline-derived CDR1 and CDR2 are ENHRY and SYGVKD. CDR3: CAISESNYGYTF. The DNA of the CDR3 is TGTGCCATCAGTGAGTCAAACTATGGCTACACCTTC.

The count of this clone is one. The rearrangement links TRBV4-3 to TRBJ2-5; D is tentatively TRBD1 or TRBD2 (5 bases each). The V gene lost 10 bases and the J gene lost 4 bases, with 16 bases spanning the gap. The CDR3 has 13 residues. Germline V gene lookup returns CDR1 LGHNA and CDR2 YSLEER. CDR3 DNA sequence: TGCGCCACCGGGACCGCGATAGGAGAGACCCAGTACTTC. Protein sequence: CATGTAIGETQYF.

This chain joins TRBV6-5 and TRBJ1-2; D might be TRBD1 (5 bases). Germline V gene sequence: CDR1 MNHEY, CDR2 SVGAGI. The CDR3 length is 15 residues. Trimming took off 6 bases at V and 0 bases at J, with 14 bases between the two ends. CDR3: CASREPTASNYGYTF. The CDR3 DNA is TGTGCCAGCAGGGAACCGACAGCTTCTAACTATGGCTACACCTTC.

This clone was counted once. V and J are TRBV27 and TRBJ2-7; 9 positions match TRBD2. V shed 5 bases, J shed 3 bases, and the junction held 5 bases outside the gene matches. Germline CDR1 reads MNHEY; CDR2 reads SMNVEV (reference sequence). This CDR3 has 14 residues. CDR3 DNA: TGTGCCAGCAGTGAGCTAGCGGGGAGCTACGAGCAGTACTTC. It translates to CASSELAGSYEQYF.

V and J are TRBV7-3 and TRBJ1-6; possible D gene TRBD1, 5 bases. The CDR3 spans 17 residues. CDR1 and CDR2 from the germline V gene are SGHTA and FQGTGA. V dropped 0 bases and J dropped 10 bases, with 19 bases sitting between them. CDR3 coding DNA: TGTGCCAGCAGCTTAACGTCGTTGGGCAGGGTTAACTCACCCCTCCACTTT. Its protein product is CASSLTSLGRVNSPLHF.

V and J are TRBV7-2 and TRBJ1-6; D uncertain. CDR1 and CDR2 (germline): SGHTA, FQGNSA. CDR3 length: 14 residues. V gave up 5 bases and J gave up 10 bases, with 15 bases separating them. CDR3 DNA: TGTGCCAGCAGCGTCGGGGAGGGCCGATCACCCCTCCACTTT. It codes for CASSVGEGRSPLHF.

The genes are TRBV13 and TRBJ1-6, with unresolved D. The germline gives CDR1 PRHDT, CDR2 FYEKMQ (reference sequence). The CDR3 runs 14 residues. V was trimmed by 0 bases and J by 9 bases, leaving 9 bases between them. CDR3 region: CASSLGEQLSPLHF. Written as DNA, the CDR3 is TGTGCCAGCAGCTTAGGGGAACAACTTTCACCCCTCCACTTT.

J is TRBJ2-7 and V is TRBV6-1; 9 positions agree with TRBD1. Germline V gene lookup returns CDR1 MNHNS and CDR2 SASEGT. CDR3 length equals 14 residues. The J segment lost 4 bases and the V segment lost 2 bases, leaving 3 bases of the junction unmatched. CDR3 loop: CASSESGQGYEQYF. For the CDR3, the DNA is TGTGCCAGCAGTGAATCGGGACAGGGATACGAGCAGTACTTC.

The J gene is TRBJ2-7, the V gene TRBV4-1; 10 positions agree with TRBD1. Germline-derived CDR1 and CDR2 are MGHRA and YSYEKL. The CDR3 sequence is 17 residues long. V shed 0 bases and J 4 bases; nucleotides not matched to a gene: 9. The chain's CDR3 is CASSQDRQGAGGYEQYF. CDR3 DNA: TGCGCCAGCAGCCAAGATAGACAGGGGGCAGGGGGATACGAGCAGTACTTC.

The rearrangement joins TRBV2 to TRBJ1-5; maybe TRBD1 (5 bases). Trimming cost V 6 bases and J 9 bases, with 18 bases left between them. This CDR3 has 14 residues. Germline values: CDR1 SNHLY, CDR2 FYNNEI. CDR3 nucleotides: TGTGCCAGCAGGGGGGTCTCCTCCTCGGCGCCCCAGCATTTT. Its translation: CASRGVSSSAPQHF.

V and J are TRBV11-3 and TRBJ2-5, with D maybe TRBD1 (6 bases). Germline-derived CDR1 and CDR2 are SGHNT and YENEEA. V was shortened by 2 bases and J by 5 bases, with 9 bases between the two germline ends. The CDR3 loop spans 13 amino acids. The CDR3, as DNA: TGTGCCAGCAGCTTAACAGGGTGGGAGACCCAGTACTTC. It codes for CASSLTGWETQYF. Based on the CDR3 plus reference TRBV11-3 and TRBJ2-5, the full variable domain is EAGVVQSPRYKIIEKKQPVAFWCNPISGHNTLYWYLQNLGQGPELLIRYENEEAVDDSQLPKDRFSAERLKGVDSTLKIQPAELGDSAVYLCASSLTGWETQYFGPGTRLLVL.

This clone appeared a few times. The CDR3 coding sequence is TGTGCCACGACAGGTTTAGTAACTAATGAAAAACTGTTTTTT. It codes for CATTGLVTNEKLFF. The chain is built from TRBV2 and TRBJ1-4; D is perhaps TRBD1 (6 bases). From germline, CDR1 is SNHLY and CDR2 FYNNEI. The CDR3 has 14 residues. V was pared by 10 bases and J by 1 base, with 13 bases between.

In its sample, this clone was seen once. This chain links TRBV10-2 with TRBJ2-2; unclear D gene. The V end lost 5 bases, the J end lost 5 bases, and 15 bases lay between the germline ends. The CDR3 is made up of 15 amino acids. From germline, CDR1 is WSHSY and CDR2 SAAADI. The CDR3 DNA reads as TGCGCCAGCAGTTTTTCCAGACTTGAGACCGGGGAGCTGTTTTTT. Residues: CASSFSRLETGELFF.

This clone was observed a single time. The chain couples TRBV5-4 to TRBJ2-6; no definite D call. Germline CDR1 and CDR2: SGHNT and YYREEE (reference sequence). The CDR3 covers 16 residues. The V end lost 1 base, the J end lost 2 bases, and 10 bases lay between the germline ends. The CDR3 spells CASSLFSGAGANVLTF. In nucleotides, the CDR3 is TGTGCCAGCAGCTTGTTCTCGGGCGCTGGGGCCAACGTCCTGACTTTC.